Below, 13 T cell receptor beta chains from the same sample are listed, as sequenced in a study of cytomegalovirus exposure and HLA in healthy donors. This PCR relied on a set of 60 Vbeta primers and 13 Jbeta primers. Assay: immunoSEQ multiplex PCR; the TCRdb copy retains only in-frame clones and omits some. Among 100,000 to 150,000 clones listed, roughly 76% were seen once. The sequencing input was PBMCs. The source of these receptors is a woman aged 45-65 years in good health and CMV-seronegative.

The gene calls are TRBV4-1 and TRBJ2-1; maybe TRBD2 (6 bases). CDR3 length equals 16 residues. V was clipped by 2 bases and J by 4 bases, with 15 bases between them. Germline CDR1 is MGHRA and CDR2 is YSYEKL. As DNA, the CDR3 is TGCGCCAGCAGCCAACCCCCGGGAGATGTATACAATGAGCAGTTCTTC. Its protein is CASSQPPGDVYNEQFF.

A note on this clone: Sequence at one end of the junction differs from germline and may be a read error. The CDR3 here is CSSSPNRGRLIGELFF. In DNA form, the CDR3 reads TGTTCCAGCAGCCCTAACAGGGGGCGCTTAATCGGGGAGCTGTTTTTT. This rearrangement joins TRBV7-9 to TRBJ2-2; TRBD1 matches at 9 bases. The V gene's germline CDR1 is SEHNR and CDR2 FQNEAQ (reference sequence). This CDR3 is built from 16 residues.

The V gene is TRBV2, the J gene TRBJ1-4; 7 nucleotides line up with TRBD1. The CDR3 contains 12 residues. From germline, CDR1 is SNHLY and CDR2 FYNNEI. V lost 7 bases and J lost 6; bases outside the gene matches: 2. The CDR3 DNA follows: TGTGCCAGCACGGGACAGTATGAAAAACTGTTTTTT. Translating it yields CASTGQYEKLFF.

The CDR3 region is CASSIGQGLGNEQFF. CDR3 nucleotides: TGTGCCAGTAGTATTGGCCAGGGGTTGGGGAATGAGCAGTTCTTC. This chain connects TRBV19 to TRBJ2-1; a possible D gene is TRBD1 (6 bases). The germline V and J ends were trimmed by 3 bases and 7 bases, with 16 bases remaining between them. CDR3 size: 15 residues. Germline V lookup: CDR1 LNHDA, CDR2 SQIVND (reference sequence). The full variable domain, its missing parts supplied by reference TRBV19 and TRBJ2-1, is DGGITQSPKYLFRKEGQNVTLSCEQNLNHDAMYWYRQDPGQGLRLIYYSQIVNDFQKGDIAEGYSVSREKKESFPLTVTSAQKNPTAFYLCASSIGQGLGNEQFFGPGTRLTVL.

CDR3 bases: TGTGCCAGCAGCTTAAGAGTAGGTAGCGGCCTGAGCTCCTACAATGAGCAGTTCTTC. Its protein is CASSLRVGSGLSSYNEQFF. The V call is TRBV7-2, the J call TRBJ2-1, with a tentative D call TRBD2 (6 bases). V was cut by 2 bases and J by 0 bases, with 20 bases left in between. This CDR3 is built from 19 residues. Germline V CDR1 and CDR2: SGHTA, FQGNSA.

The rearrangement uses TRBV28 and TRBJ1-4; tentatively, D is TRBD1 (5 bases). The CDR3 is made up of 14 amino acids. Germline CDR1 reads MDHEN; CDR2 reads SYDVKM. Deletions cut 3 bases from V and 8 bases from J, with 13 bases between. CDR3 nucleotides: TGTGCCAGCAGTTTGGACACCCTTTACGAAAAACTGTTTTTT. It yields the protein CASSLDTLYEKLFF.

The chain uses TRBV19 and TRBJ2-1, with D possibly TRBD2 on 5 matching bases. Looked up from germline, CDR1 is LNHDA and CDR2 is SQIVND (reference sequence). The length of the CDR3 is 11 residues. V was shortened by 6 bases and J by 7 bases, with 7 bases between the two germline ends. The CDR3 DNA reads TGTGCCAGTAGGGACTTGAATGAGCAGTTCTTC. Translation: CASRDLNEQFF.

The chain employs TRBV19 and TRBJ2-1, with 7 bases identical to TRBD2. CDR3 length: 14 amino acids. V was pared by 3 bases and J by 8 bases, with 7 bases of the junction left unmatched. CDR1 is LNHDA and CDR2 is SQIVND in the germline V gene (reference sequence). The CDR3 coding sequence is TGTGCCAGTAGTATCCGCGGGAGAGTCTATGAGCAGTTCTTC. This gives the protein CASSIRGRVYEQFF. Full variable domain (missing parts from reference TRBV19 and TRBJ2-1): DGGITQSPKYLFRKEGQNVTLSCEQNLNHDAMYWYRQDPGQGLRLIYYSQIVNDFQKGDIAEGYSVSREKKESFPLTVTSAQKNPTAFYLCASSIRGRVYEQFFGPGTRLTVL.

As for this clone: One junction end disagrees with the germline gene, perhaps due to a read error. The chain carries TRBV7-9 and TRBJ2-1; 13 bases align to TRBD2. CDR1 is SEHNR, CDR2 FQNEAQ, per germline (reference sequence). The CDR3 runs 18 residues. This CDR3 is CSSSPKIRLAGGRSEQFF. The CDR3 DNA sequence: TGTTCCAGCAGCCCCAAAATAAGACTAGCGGGAGGAAGAAGTGAGCAGTTCTTC.

This clone was seen only once. The chain recombines TRBV6-6 with TRBJ2-1, with 14 bases fitting TRBD2. V lost 10 bases to trimming and J lost 5 bases; unmatched junction nucleotides: 7. The CDR3 sequence is 15 residues long. CDR1 and CDR2 from the germline V gene are MNHNY and SVGAGI (reference sequence). CDR3 in amino acids: CAISGLAGVDNEQFF. In DNA, the CDR3 is TGTGCCATTTCGGGACTAGCGGGAGTCGACAATGAGCAGTTCTTC.

The genes are TRBV4-1 and TRBJ2-5; 9 bases are a match to TRBD1. Germline values: CDR1 MGHRA, CDR2 YSYEKL. There are 16 residues in the CDR3. The trim removed 0 bases at V and 7 bases at J, leaving 9 bases unmatched. The CDR3 sequence: CASSQDPTGGRRTQYF. The CDR3 DNA sequence: TGCGCCAGCAGCCAAGATCCGACAGGGGGTAGGAGGACCCAGTACTTC.

Comments on this clone: The sample holds other DNA sequences that translate to the same CDR3. This chain uses TRBV10-2 with TRBJ2-7, with 7 positions matching TRBD2. This CDR3 is 12 amino acids long. Germline values: CDR1 WSHSY, CDR2 SAAADI. V lost 6 bases, J lost 4 bases, and 3 bases stayed unmatched. The CDR3 here is CASSERGYEQYF. The CDR3 DNA is TGCGCCAGCAGCGAGCGGGGTTACGAGCAGTACTTC.

This sequence joins TRBV10-3 and TRBJ1-3; a possible D gene is TRBD1 (6 bases). V was trimmed by 7 bases and J by 0 bases, leaving 10 bases between them. The germline CDR1 and CDR2 sequences are ENHRY and SYGVKD. The length of the CDR3 is 14 residues. As DNA, the CDR3 is TGTGCCATCACGGACAGTCTCTCTGGAAACACCATATATTTT. As protein: CAITDSLSGNTIYF.